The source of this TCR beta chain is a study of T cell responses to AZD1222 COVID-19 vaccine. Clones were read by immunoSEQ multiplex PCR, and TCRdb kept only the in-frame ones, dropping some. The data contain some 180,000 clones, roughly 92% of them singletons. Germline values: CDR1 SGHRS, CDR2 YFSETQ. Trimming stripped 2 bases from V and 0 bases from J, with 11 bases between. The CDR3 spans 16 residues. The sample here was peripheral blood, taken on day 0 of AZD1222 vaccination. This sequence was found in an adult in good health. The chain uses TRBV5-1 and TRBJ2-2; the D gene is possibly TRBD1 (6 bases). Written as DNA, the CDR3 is TGCGCCAGCAGCTTCCAGGACAGTTCGAACACCGGGGAGCTGTTTTTT. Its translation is CASSFQDSSNTGELFF.